This T cell receptor beta chain was captured by sequencing in a study of early T cells in non-severe SARS-CoV-2 infection. Molecules of cDNA were individually given unique molecular identifiers that were attached to them. TCRdb used MiXCR to reprocess the 5' RACE reads, holding one entry per CDR3 protein. Of more than 65,000 distinct CDR3 sequences listed, about 15% are singletons. Germline V CDR1 and CDR2: DFQATT, SNEGSKA (reference sequence). V lost 2 bases to trimming and J lost 1 base, with 3 bases between them. This CDR3 comprises 12 residues. The rearrangement uses TRBV20-1 and TRBJ1-5; D gene uncertain. The sequence was obtained from an adult who was a healthcare worker with PCR-confirmed SARS-CoV-2 infection or an uninfected control (not recorded which). The sample here was whole blood, taken at baseline. For the CDR3, the DNA is TGCAGTGCTAGACCCAGCAATCAGCCCCAGCATTTT. This encodes CSARPSNQPQHF.